These T cell receptor beta chains were read from a single sample in a study of neurological immune-mediated disorders. One entry per CDR3 protein, called by TCRdb with MiXCR from the 5' RACE reads. The table records about 45,000 distinct CDR3 sequences, around an eighth of them present only once. Sequencing used PBMCs. The receptors originated from a man aged 25-40 years in good health. CDR3s include the opening cysteine and the closing phenylalanine or tryptophan. A D gene is named only where the DNA matches it firmly. Size is omitted from some rows. Given values are once, few, many or a class for expanded clones.

>TRBV5-1|TRBJ2-2|TRBD2|-
TGCGCCAGCAGCTCCGGACTAGCAGATAACACCGGGGAGCTGTTTTTT
CASSSGLADNTGELFF
>TRBV6-1|TRBJ2-2|-|many
TGTGCCAGCAGCCTAACCCTAGTCATCAGCGGGGAGCTGTTTTTT
CASSLTLVISGELFF
>TRBV20-1|TRBJ2-7|-|many
TGCAGTGCTAAAACGACAGGCCGTAACTCCTACGAGCAGTACTTC
CSAKTTGRNSYEQYF
>TRBV11-2|TRBJ2-7|TRBD2|few
TGTGCCAGCAGCTTAGCCGCGGGGGTGGGTCCTTACGAGCAGTACTTC
CASSLAAGVGPYEQYF
>TRBV5-1|TRBJ2-7|-|many
TGCGCCAGCAGCGCCCAGACAGAGGGGGAGCAGTACTTC
CASSAQTEGEQYF
>TRBV5-1|TRBJ2-3|TRBD2|-
TGCGCCAGCAGCTTGGCTCGAGCGGGACCCTCGGGCATAGATACGCAGTATTTT
CASSLARAGPSGIDTQYF
>TRBV2|TRBJ2-5|-|many
TGTGCCAGCAGAGCGACAACTCAAGAGACCCAGTACTTC
CASRATTQETQYF
>TRBV10-3|TRBJ1-1|-|many
TGTGCCATCAGTGATACCCTAGACGAGACTTTCTTT
CAISDTLDETFF
>TRBV7-9|TRBJ2-7|-|many
TGTGCCAGCAGCTTAGCTGGGGACCTCTACGAGCAGTACTTC
CASSLAGDLYEQYF
>TRBV6-2/TRBV6-3|TRBJ2-1|-|-
TGTACCAGCAAAACTAGTGGGAGGACGTGGAATGAGCAGTTCTTC
CTSKTSGRTWNEQFF
>TRBV5-1|TRBJ2-7|-|many
TGCGCCAGCAGCTTGGACCCCTCCTCCTACGAGCAGTACTTC
CASSLDPSSYEQYF
>TRBV5-1|TRBJ2-3|TRBD1|many
TGCGCCAGCAGCCCCCGGGACAGGGGGCCAGATACGCAGTATTTT
CASSPRDRGPDTQYF
>TRBV4-2|TRBJ2-5|-|medium-sized
TGTGCCAGCAGCCAAGATGAGGAGACCCAGTACTTC
CASSQDEETQYF
>TRBV20-1|TRBJ2-2|-|-
TGCAGTGCTACTACAGGTTTCGACACCGGGGAGCTGTTTTTT
CSATTGFDTGELFF
>TRBV10-3|TRBJ2-1|-|many
TGTGCCATCAGTGAGTCGGGGGGTCACAATGAGCAGTTCTTC
CAISESGGHNEQFF
>TRBV5-5|TRBJ2-5|-|many
TGTGCCAGCCTAAGGACAAACCAAGAGACCCAGTACTTC
CASLRTNQETQYF
>TRBV5-1|TRBJ1-5|-|many
TGCGCCAGCAGCTTGGCAGGACGGGAAAATCAGCCCCAGCATTTT
CASSLAGRENQPQHF
>TRBV9|TRBJ2-7|-|many
TGTGCCAGCAGCGTAGGGCCGTCCTCAACCTACGAGCAGTACTTC
CASSVGPSSTYEQYF
>TRBV5-1|TRBJ2-3|-|-
TGCGCCAGCAGCTTGGCTGGCGGGATAACAGATACGCAGTATTTT
CASSLAGGITDTQYF
>TRBV20-1|TRBJ2-2|-|many
TGCAGTGCTAGAGAGGGATGGACCGGGGAGCTGTTTTTT
CSAREGWTGELFF
>TRBV6-5|TRBJ2-7|-|many
TGTGCCAGCTCACAGCGGATACTAGACAGACGCTCCTACGAGCAGTACTTC
CASSQRILDRRSYEQYF
>TRBV27|TRBJ2-1|TRBD2|many
TGTGCCAGCAGTACCCTAGGAGGGAGGGCCGATTTCTTC
CASSTLGGRADFF